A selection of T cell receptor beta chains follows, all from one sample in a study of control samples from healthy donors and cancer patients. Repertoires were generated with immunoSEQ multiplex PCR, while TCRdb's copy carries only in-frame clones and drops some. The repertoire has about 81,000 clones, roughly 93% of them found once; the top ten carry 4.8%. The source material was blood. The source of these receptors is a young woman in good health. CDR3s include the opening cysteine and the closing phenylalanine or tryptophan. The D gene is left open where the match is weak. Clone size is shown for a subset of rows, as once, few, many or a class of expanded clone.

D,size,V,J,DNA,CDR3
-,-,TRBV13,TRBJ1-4,TGTGCCAGCAGCCTCCGGGACTATCCCAAACTGTTTTTT,CASSLRDYPKLFF
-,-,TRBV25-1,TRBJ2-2,TGTGCCAGCAGTGGGGGGGCTTACACCGGGGAGCTGTTTTTT,CASSGGAYTGELFF
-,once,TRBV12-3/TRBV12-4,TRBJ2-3,TGTGCCAGCAGTTTAAATTCTGATACGCAGTATTTT,CASSLNSDTQYF
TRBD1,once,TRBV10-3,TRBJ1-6,TGTGCCATCAGTGAGGACAGGGTGTATAATTCACCCCTCCACTTT,CAISEDRVYNSPLHF
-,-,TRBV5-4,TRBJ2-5,TGTGCCAGCAGCTTGGGAGGCGGGGGGACAGGGAGGGAGACCCAGTACTTC,CASSLGGGGTGRETQYF
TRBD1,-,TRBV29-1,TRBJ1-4,TGCAGCGTTGAGGGGGGACAGGGCCTTGAAAAACTGTTTTTT,CSVEGGQGLEKLFF
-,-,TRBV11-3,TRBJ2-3,TGTGCCAGCAGCTTAGGGGGGACGTATGCAGATACGCAGTATTTT,CASSLGGTYADTQYF
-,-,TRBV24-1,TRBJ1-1,TGTGCCACCAGTGATTTGCGGTACCTGGACACTGAAGCTTTCTTT,CATSDLRYLDTEAFF
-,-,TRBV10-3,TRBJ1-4,TGTGCCATCAGTCCCGACTTGGGCTCCGTTGAAAAACTGTTTTTT,CAISPDLGSVEKLFF
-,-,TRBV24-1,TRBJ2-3,TGTGCCACCGGTAGGGACACAGATACGCAGTATTTT,CATGRDTDTQYF
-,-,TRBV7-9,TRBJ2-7,TGTGCCAGCAGCAGCGGGCCGGGGCCCTCCTACGAGCAGTACTTC,CASSSGPGPSYEQYF
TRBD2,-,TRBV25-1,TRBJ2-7,TGTGCCAGCAGTCCTAGCGGGAGGTTGACCTACGAGCAGTACTTC,CASSPSGRLTYEQYF
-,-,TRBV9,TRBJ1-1,TGTGCCAGCAGCTCCCGCCCGGGTCAACCAGCTTTCTTT,CASSSRPGQPAFF
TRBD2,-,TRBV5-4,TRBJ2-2,TGTGCCAGCAGCTTGGTAGGCCTAGCGGGAGGGGACACCGGGGAGCTGTTTTTT,CASSLVGLAGGDTGELFF
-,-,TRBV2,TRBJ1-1,TGTGCCAGCACCCAGGGGCAAAATCAACGAGCTTTCTTT,CASTQGQNQRAFF
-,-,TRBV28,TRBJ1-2,TGTGCCAGCAGGTTGGGGGGCCAGAACTATGGCTACACCTTC,CASRLGGQNYGYTF
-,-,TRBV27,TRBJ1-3,TGTGCCAGCAGCCCCCAGAGAGGTCTAGCTGAAGTCTCCATATATTTT,CASSPQRGLAEVSIYF
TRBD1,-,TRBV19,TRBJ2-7,TGTGCCAGTAGTATATGGGACAGAACCTACGAGCAGTACTTC,CASSIWDRTYEQYF
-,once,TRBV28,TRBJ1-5,TGTGCCAGCAGCCCTACAGGGTCTAATCAGCCCCAGCATTTT,CASSPTGSNQPQHF
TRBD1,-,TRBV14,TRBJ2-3,TGTGCCAGCAGCCCCTCCGAGGTCGGGACAGGGGGGTCAGATACGCAGTATTTT,CASSPSEVGTGGSDTQYF
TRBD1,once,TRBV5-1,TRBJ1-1,TGCGCCAGCAGCTTAGGACAGGGGCGGAACACTGAAGCTTTCTTT,CASSLGQGRNTEAFF
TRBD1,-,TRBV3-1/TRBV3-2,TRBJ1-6,TGTGCCAGCAGCAATAGACAGGGGACTGGGAATTCACCCCTCCACTTT,CASSNRQGTGNSPLHF
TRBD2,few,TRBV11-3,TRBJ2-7,TGTGCCAGCAGCTTTAGCGGGTCAGACGAGCAGTACTTC,CASSFSGSDEQYF
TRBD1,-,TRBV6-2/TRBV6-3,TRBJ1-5,TGTGCCAGCAGCCTAAGCCCGGGACAGGGTAGCAGCAATCAGCCCCAGCATTTT,CASSLSPGQGSSNQPQHF
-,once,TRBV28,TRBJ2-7,TGTGCCAGCAGTTTAGCCGCTCGGGAGCAGTACTTC,CASSLAAREQYF
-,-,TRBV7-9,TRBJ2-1,TGTGCCAGCAGCTTAAGGGCAGGGGGGAACTACAATGAGCAGTTCTTC,CASSLRAGGNYNEQFF